Sequencing of this TCR beta chain was carried out in a study of blood T cell repertoires in COVID-19. Study as a whole: Acute and convalescent COVID-19 specimens originated in the United States, Italy and Spain. PBMCs, B-cell-depleted T cells, or T cells were the source of the cDNA or gDNA that made up the material.

Per the original data handling: Researchers report that nucleated cell counts were estimated from reference gene primer amplification. Profiling relied on immunoSEQ multiplex PCR, and the TCRdb table lists in-frame clones only, not all of them. V and J calls and clone size are copied from that table; D and trimming were computed from the DNA. The sample lists around 76,000 clones, more than 70% occurring once. Germline V gene lookup returns CDR1 SGHRS and CDR2 YFSETQ. The CDR3 totals 14 residues. Deletions cut 2 bases from V and 4 bases from J, with 12 bases between. The V and J genes are TRBV5-1 and TRBJ2-5; tentative D call: TRBD2 (6 bases). The source of this sequence is a man at least 80 years old with acute or convalescent COVID-19. The sequenced sample consisted of peripheral blood. CDR3 in amino acids: CASSLTTGGETQYF. The CDR3 DNA follows: TGCGCCAGCAGCTTAACTACCGGGGGAGAGACCCAGTACTTC.